This T cell receptor (beta chain) emerged from a study of neurological immune-mediated disorders. Germline values: CDR1 SGHRS, CDR2 YFSETQ. J gave up 1 base and V 5 bases, and 6 bases lay outside the gene matches. This CDR3 spans 16 amino acids. As to time point: longitudinal time-point 1 (baseline). The authors made cDNA by 5'RACE with 10-nucleotide random UMIs. MiXCR was run by TCRdb on the 5' RACE reads, yielding one entry per CDR3 protein. Among 50,000 to 70,000 distinct CDR3 sequences listed, 9.5% to 12% were seen once. This clonotype was found many times. The sample consisted of PBMCs. This TCR was recovered from a male donor with HTLV-1-associated myelopathy (HAM/TSP). The chain joins TRBV5-1 to TRBJ2-3, with 11 positions matching TRBD2. This chain's CDR3 is CASRAGTSGRTDTQYF. The CDR3 region has the DNA TGCGCCAGCAGGGCCGGGACTAGCGGCCGCACAGATACGCAGTATTTT.